Here is one T cell receptor beta chain with its context. Trimming took 1 base from V and 1 from J; bases not matched to a gene: 8. Germline CDR1 and CDR2: SGHTA and FQGNSA. There are 17 residues in the CDR3. This sample is drawn from a study of CD8 T cells in Susac syndrome. Random hexamers were used to reverse transcribe an amount of about 0.5 to 1 ug RNA. TCRdb processed the immunoSEQ multiplex PCR reads anew with MiXCR; each CDR3 protein has one entry. The sample has a few hundred thousand distinct CDR3 sequences, approximately 91% seen once. The sequenced sample was CD8+ T cells from PBMCs. This chain links TRBV7-2 with TRBJ2-7; TRBD2 matches at 9 bases. This TCR was recovered from a human donor with multiple sclerosis. The CDR3, as DNA: TGTGCCAGCAGCTTAGGGTGGCTAGCGGGGTGGTCCTACGAGCAGTACTTC. This encodes CASSLGWLAGWSYEQYF. Looking up the rest from reference TRBV7-2 and TRBJ2-7 gives the full variable domain: GAGVSQSPSNKVTEKGKDVELRCDPISGHTALYWYRQSLGQGLEFLIYFQGNSAPDKSGLPSDRFSAERTGGSVSTLTIQRTQQEDSAVYLCASSLGWLAGWSYEQYFGPGTRLTVT.